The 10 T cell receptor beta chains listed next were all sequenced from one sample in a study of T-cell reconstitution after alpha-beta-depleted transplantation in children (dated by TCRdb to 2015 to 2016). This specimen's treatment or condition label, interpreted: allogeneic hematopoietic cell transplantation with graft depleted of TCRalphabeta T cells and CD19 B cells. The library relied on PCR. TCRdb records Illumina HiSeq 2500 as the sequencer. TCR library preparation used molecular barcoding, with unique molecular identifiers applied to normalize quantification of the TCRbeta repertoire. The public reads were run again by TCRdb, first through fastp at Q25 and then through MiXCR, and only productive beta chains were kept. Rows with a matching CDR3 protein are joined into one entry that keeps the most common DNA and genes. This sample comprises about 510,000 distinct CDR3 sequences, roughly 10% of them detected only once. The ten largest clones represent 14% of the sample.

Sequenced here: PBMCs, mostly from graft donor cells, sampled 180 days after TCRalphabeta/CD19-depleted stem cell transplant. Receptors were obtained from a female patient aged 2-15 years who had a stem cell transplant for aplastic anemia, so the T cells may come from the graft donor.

The CDR3 nucleotides are TGCGCCAGCAGCTCCAGGACGGAGATGAACACTGAAGCTTTCTTT. Its protein product is CASSSRTEMNTEAFF. V and J are TRBV5-1 and TRBJ1-1, with unresolved D. The CDR3 loop spans 15 amino acids. The V gene's germline CDR1 is SGHRS and CDR2 YFSETQ. V shed 3 bases and J shed 0 bases, with 12 bases lying between them. The full variable domain, with the rest looked up from reference TRBV5-1 and TRBJ1-1, is KAGVTQTPRYLIKTRGQQVTLSCSPISGHRSVSWYQQTPGQGLQFLFEYFSETQRNKGNFPGRFSGRQFSNSRSEMNVSTLELGDSALYLCASSSRTEMNTEAFFGQGTRLTVV.

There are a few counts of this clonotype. CDR3 DNA sequence: TGTGCCATCAGCCCACCGGGACCTTTCATGGGATGGGAGACCCAGTACTTC. The encoded protein is CAISPPGPFMGWETQYF. The rearrangement uses TRBV10-3 and TRBJ2-5; either TRBD1 or TRBD2 may fit D (5 bases each). The V gene's germline CDR1 is ENHRY and CDR2 SYGVKD. Trimming removed 6 bases from V and 5 bases from J, with 25 bases in between. This CDR3 comprises 17 residues.

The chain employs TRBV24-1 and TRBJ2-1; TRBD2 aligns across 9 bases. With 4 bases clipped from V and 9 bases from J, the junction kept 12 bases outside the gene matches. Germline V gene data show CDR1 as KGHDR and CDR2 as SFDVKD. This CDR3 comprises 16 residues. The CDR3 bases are TGTGCCACCAGTGACCGTGGGGGCGGGAGGGCCCCTGAGCAGTTCTTC. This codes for CATSDRGGGRAPEQFF.

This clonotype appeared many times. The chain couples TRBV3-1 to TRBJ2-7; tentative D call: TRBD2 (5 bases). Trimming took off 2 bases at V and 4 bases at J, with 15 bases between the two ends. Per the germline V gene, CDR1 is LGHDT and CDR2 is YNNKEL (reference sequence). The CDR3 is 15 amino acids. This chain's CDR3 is CASSQLSGYRYEQYF. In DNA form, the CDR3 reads TGTGCCAGCAGCCAACTGAGCGGTTACCGTTACGAGCAGTACTTC.

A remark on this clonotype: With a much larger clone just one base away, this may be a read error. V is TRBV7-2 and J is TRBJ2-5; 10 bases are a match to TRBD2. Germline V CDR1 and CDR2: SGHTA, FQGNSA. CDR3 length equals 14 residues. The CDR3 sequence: CASSLAGVRETRYF. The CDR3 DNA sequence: TGTGCCAGCAGCCTAGCGGGAGTACGGGAGACCCGGTACTTC.

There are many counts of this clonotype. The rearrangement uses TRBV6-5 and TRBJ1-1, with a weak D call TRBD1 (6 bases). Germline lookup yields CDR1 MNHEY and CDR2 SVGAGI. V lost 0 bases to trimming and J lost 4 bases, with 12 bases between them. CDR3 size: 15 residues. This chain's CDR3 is CASSYSQGSVTEAFF. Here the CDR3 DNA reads TGTGCCAGCAGTTACTCGCAGGGGAGCGTCACTGAAGCTTTCTTT.

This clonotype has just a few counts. The CDR3: CASSWTGQNYGYTF. The CDR3 DNA follows: TGTGCCAGCAGTTGGACAGGCCAGAACTATGGCTACACCTTC. The chain recombines TRBV6-2 or TRBV6-3 with TRBJ1-2; TRBD1 matches at 7 bases. Germline values: CDR1 MNHEY, CDR2 SVGEGT. CDR3 size: 14 residues. J lost 2 bases, V lost 4 bases, and 4 bases had no gene match.

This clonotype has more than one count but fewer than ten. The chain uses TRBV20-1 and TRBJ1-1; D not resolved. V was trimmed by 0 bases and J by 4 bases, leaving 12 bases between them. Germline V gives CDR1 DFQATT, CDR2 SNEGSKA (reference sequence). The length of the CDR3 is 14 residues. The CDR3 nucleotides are TGCAGTGCTAGAGATGCGGGCCATTCCACTGAAGCTTTCTTT. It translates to CSARDAGHSTEAFF.

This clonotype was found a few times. This chain's CDR3 is CASSFAGRNGELFF. In DNA form, the CDR3 reads TGCGCCAGCAGCTTCGCAGGGAGGAACGGGGAGCTGTTTTTT. The rearrangement uses TRBV5-1 and TRBJ2-2, with D possibly matching TRBD2 (6 bases). Trimming shortened V by 2 bases and J by 7 bases, and 12 bases separated the two germline ends. This CDR3 region has 14 residues. The V gene's germline CDR1 is SGHRS and CDR2 YFSETQ.

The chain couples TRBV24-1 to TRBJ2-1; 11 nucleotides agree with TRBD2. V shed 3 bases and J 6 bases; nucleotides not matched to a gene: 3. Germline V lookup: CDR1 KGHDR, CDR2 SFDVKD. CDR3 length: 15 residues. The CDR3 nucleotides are TGTGCCACCAGTGATCCTGGGACTAGCGGCAATGAGCAGTTCTTC. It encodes CATSDPGTSGNEQFF.